This T cell receptor (beta chain) was sequenced during a study of spatial heterogeneity in lung cancer. The CDR3 has 13 residues. V lost 6 bases, J lost 8 bases, and 7 bases stayed unmatched. The sample's time point: sample taken at primary tumor resection. TCRdb recomputed calls from the 5' RACE reads with MiXCR, one row per CDR3 protein. Seen here are some 21,000 distinct CDR3 sequences, roughly 4.2% observed once, and the top ten hold 7.4%. This clonotype was observed at least ten times. This sequence originates from a male donor with early-stage non-small cell lung cancer. The sequencing used PBMCs, collected at surgery. This sequence joins TRBV12-3 or TRBV12-4 and TRBJ2-1; 7 bases match TRBD2. CDR3: CASSPLAVDEQFF. The CDR3 DNA follows: TGTGCCAGCAGCCCTCTAGCGGTGGATGAGCAGTTCTTC.